The 13 T cell receptor beta chains reported below all come from one sample, sequenced in a study of T cell repertoires in cytomegalovirus infection (dated by TCRdb to between 2017 and 2020). No antigen has been assigned to these receptors. Sequencing instrument: Illumina HiSeq 1500. TCRdb trimmed the raw reads at Q25, called clones with MiXCR and kept productive beta chains. Duplicate CDR3 protein sequences are folded into a single record with the most common DNA and genes. Recorded for this sample are about 830,000 distinct CDR3 sequences; 30% to 35% of them occurred a single time. Roughly 12% of the sample rests with the top ten. Taken with the paper, the label for treatment or condition translates to: in vitro stimulation with specific CMV peptide epitopes to enrich CMV-specific T cells. The sequencing here drew on cultured CD8+ T cells from PBMCs, taken from culture after CMV antigen stimulation. The source is a human donor in good health (CMV status not recorded). Some clones in this sample may be carry-over from other donors' samples.

This clonotype has only a few counts. The chain employs TRBV10-3 and TRBJ2-1; no reliable D call. Per the germline V gene, CDR1 is ENHRY and CDR2 is SYGVKD. This CDR3 is 15 amino acids long. V gave up 6 bases and J gave up 1 base, with 13 bases separating them. Written as DNA, the CDR3 is TGTGCCATCAGAGTCGGGTCCGATTCCTACAATGAGCAGTTCTTC. Encoded protein: CAIRVGSDSYNEQFF.

This clonotype was observed a few times. This rearrangement joins TRBV7-6 to TRBJ2-3; possible D gene TRBD2, 6 bases. The CDR3 spans 13 residues. The V end was cut by 5 bases, the J end by 5 bases, with 11 bases between. Germline V gene lookup returns CDR1 SGHVS and CDR2 FNYEAQ. The CDR3 DNA reads as TGTGCCAGCAGCGGGGGGACTGAAGATACGCAGTATTTT. Translating it yields CASSGGTEDTQYF.

This clonotype has a handful of counts. The V and J genes are TRBV28 and TRBJ2-1, with 7 bases aligning to TRBD1. Germline V lookup: CDR1 MDHEN, CDR2 SYDVKM. This CDR3 spans 13 amino acids. Trimming took 6 bases from V and 4 from J; bases not matched to a gene: 3. CDR3 nucleotides: TGTGCCAGCAGAACGGGACAGTACAATGAGCAGTTCTTC. Its protein is CASRTGQYNEQFF.

This clonotype was detected ten times or more. In DNA, the CDR3 is TGTGCCAGCAGCCACGGGGGGGTTGAGCAGTTCTTC. Translation: CASSHGGVEQFF. The genes are TRBV6-2 or TRBV6-3 and TRBJ2-1; 8 positions agree with TRBD2. V gave up 6 bases and J gave up 9 bases; unmatched junction bases: 4. Germline-derived CDR1 and CDR2 are MNHEY and SVGEGT. This CDR3 region has 12 residues.

This chain connects TRBV19 to TRBJ2-7, with D unresolved. This CDR3 has 17 amino acids. Germline CDR1 is LNHDA and CDR2 is SQIVND (reference sequence). Trimming left V 0 bases short and J 1 base short, with 16 bases between. In DNA, the CDR3 is TGTGCCAGTAGTATAGATCTATCAGGAACCCGTTCCTACGAGCAGTACTTC. Amino acid sequence: CASSIDLSGTRSYEQYF. The full variable domain, in which reference TRBV19 and TRBJ2-7 provide the parts outside the CDR3, is DGGITQSPKYLFRKEGQNVTLSCEQNLNHDAMYWYRQDPGQGLRLIYYSQIVNDFQKGDIAEGYSVSREKKESFPLTVTSAQKNPTAFYLCASSIDLSGTRSYEQYFGPGTRLTVT.

This clonotype was observed a handful of times. J is TRBJ1-2 and V is TRBV27; D gene unclear. Germline V gene sequence: CDR1 MNHEY, CDR2 SMNVEV (reference sequence). The CDR3 has 12 amino acids. Trimming pared 5 bases from V and 3 bases from J, leaving 7 bases between. DNA for the CDR3: TGTGCCAGCAGTGCAGGAGACTATGGCTACACCTTC. The encoded protein is CASSAGDYGYTF.

The chain has TRBV19 and TRBJ1-2; 8 bases align to TRBD1. Germline CDR1 is LNHDA and CDR2 is SQIVND (reference sequence). The CDR3 spans 14 residues. The ends lost 4 bases at V and 3 bases at J; junction bases unmatched: 4. Here the CDR3 DNA reads TGTGCCAGTAGTACCAGGGGGCAGTACTATGGCTACACCTTC. This sequence encodes CASSTRGQYYGYTF. The full variable domain, its missing parts supplied by reference TRBV19 and TRBJ1-2, is DGGITQSPKYLFRKEGQNVTLSCEQNLNHDAMYWYRQDPGQGLRLIYYSQIVNDFQKGDIAEGYSVSREKKESFPLTVTSAQKNPTAFYLCASSTRGQYYGYTFGSGTRLTVV.

This clonotype was seen a handful of times. The chain uses TRBV27 and TRBJ1-6; D ambiguous. In germline, CDR1 is MNHEY, CDR2 SMNVEV (reference sequence). The CDR3 extends over 14 amino acids. The V gene lost 0 bases and the J gene lost 7 bases, with 7 bases spanning the gap. The CDR3 spells CASSLSGRNSPLHF. The DNA of the CDR3 is TGTGCCAGCAGTTTATCGGGGAGAAATTCACCCCTCCACTTT.

The chain joins TRBV7-8 to TRBJ2-1, with 11 bases fitting TRBD2. CDR3 length equals 16 residues. Germline V gene sequence: CDR1 SGHVS, CDR2 FQNEAQ. V trimming: 5 bases; J trimming: 2 bases; junction bases outside the gene matches: 5. CDR3 residues: CASSKGTSGTYNEQFF. CDR3 nucleotide sequence: TGTGCCAGCAGCAAAGGGACTAGCGGAACCTACAATGAGCAGTTCTTC.

This chain uses TRBV10-3 with TRBJ2-1, with TRBD1 matching over 9 bases. Trimming at V came to 6 bases and at J to 8 bases, leaving 8 bases not matched to a gene. The CDR3 consists of 14 residues. Germline V CDR1 and CDR2: ENHRY, SYGVKD. The CDR3 DNA sequence: TGTGCCATCAGCGGAATGGGACAGGGAGATGAGCAGTTCTTC. Protein: CAISGMGQGDEQFF.

This clonotype was picked up a small number of times. V is TRBV7-9 and J is TRBJ1-5; possibly TRBD1 for D (6 bases). The germline V and J ends were trimmed by 6 bases and 6 bases, with 15 bases remaining between them. CDR3 length equals 14 residues. Per the germline V gene, CDR1 is SEHNR and CDR2 is FQNEAQ (reference sequence). DNA of the CDR3: TGTGCCAGCAGTGAATGGGGGGGCGGTCAGCCCCAGCATTTT. It specifies CASSEWGGGQPQHF.

This rearrangement joins TRBV2 to TRBJ2-4; 9 positions agree with TRBD2. The V and J ends lost 10 bases and 0 bases, in that order; junction bases with no gene match: 4. The length of the CDR3 is 14 residues. In germline, CDR1 is SNHLY, CDR2 FYNNEI. The CDR3 here is CAIGTSRAKNIQYF. For the CDR3, the DNA is TGTGCCATCGGGACTAGCCGAGCCAAAAACATTCAGTACTTC.

The table lists this clonotype with many counts. The rearrangement links TRBV7-2 to TRBJ1-1, with D perhaps matching TRBD1 (5 bases). The V end lost 1 base, the J end lost 10 bases, and 10 bases lay between the germline ends. In germline, CDR1 is SGHTA, CDR2 FQGNSA. This CDR3 has 12 residues. The CDR3: CASSLGGPGAFF. CDR3 coding DNA: TGTGCCAGCAGCTTAGGGGGCCCTGGAGCTTTCTTT.